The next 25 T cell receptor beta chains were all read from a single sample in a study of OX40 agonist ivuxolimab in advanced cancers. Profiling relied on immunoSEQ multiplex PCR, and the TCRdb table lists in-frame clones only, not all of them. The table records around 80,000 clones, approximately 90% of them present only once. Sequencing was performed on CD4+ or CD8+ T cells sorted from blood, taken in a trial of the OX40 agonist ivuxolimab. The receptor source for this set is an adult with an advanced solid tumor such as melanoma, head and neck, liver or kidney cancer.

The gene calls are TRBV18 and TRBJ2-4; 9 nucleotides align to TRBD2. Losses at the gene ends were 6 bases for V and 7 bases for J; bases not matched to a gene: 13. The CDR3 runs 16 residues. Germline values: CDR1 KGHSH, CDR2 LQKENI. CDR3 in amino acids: CASSPQWGTSQNIQYF. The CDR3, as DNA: TGTGCCAGCTCTCCTCAATGGGGGACTAGCCAGAACATTCAGTACTTC.

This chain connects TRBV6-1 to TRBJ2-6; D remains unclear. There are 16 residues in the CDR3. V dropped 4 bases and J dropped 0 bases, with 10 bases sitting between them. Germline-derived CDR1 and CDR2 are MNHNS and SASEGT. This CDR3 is CASSAISTSGANVLTF. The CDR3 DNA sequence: TGTGCCAGCAGTGCAATCTCAACCTCTGGGGCCAACGTCCTGACTTTC.

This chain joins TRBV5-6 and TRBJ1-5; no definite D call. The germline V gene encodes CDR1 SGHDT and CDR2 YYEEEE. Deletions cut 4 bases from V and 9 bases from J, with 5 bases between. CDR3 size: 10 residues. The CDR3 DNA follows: TGTGCCAGCAGCCCCAGGCCCCAGCATTTT. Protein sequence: CASSPRPQHF.

Written as DNA, the CDR3 is TGTGCCAGCTCACCATCGACAGGGGGTAGCAGAGAGACCCAGTACTTC. This gives the protein CASSPSTGGSRETQYF. V and J are TRBV18 and TRBJ2-5, with 9 bases fitting TRBD1. CDR1 and CDR2 from the germline V gene are KGHSH and LQKENI. The junction had 8 bases not matched to a gene; V was cut back by 2 bases and J by 4 bases. CDR3 length equals 16 residues.

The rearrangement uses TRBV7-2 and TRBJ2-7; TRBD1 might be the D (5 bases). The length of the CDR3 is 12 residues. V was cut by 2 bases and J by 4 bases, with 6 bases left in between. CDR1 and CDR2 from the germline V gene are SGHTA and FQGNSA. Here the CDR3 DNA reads TGTGCCAGCAGCTTACAGGGTTACGAGCAGTACTTC. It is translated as CASSLQGYEQYF.

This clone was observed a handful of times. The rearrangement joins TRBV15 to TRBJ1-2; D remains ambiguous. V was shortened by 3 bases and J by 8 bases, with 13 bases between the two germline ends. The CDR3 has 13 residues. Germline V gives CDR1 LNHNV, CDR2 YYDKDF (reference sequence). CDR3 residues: CATSRGDGSGYTF. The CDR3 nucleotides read TGTGCCACCAGCAGGGGAGATGGGAGCGGCTACACCTTC. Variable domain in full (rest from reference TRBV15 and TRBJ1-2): DAMVIQNPRYQVTQFGKPVTLSCSQTLNHNVMYWYQQKSSQAPKLLFHYYDKDFNNEADTPDNFQSRRPNTSFCFLDIRSPGLGDTAMYLCATSRGDGSGYTFGSGTRLTVV.

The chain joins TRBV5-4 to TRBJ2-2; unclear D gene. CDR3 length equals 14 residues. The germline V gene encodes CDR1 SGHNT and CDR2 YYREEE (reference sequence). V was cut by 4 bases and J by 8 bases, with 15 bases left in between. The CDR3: CASSKSSIAGELFF. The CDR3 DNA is TGTGCCAGCAGCAAATCCTCAATCGCGGGGGAGCTGTTTTTT.

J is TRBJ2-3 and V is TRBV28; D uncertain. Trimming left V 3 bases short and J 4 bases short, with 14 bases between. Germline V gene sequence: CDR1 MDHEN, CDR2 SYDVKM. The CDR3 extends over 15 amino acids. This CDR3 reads CASSFLGPRADTQYF. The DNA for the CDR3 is TGTGCCAGCAGTTTCCTCGGGCCTAGGGCAGATACGCAGTATTTT.

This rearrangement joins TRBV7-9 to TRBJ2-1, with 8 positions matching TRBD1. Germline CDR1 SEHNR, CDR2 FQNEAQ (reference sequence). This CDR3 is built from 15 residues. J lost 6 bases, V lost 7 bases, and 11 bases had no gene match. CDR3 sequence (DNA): TGTGCCAGCACGCGCGGGACAGGTATTTCCAATGAGCAGTTCTTC. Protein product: CASTRGTGISNEQFF.

The CDR3 sequence: CASSSRGLAGSYEQYF. CDR3 DNA sequence: TGTGCCAGCAGCTCCCGGGGACTAGCGGGGTCCTACGAGCAGTACTTC. This chain joins TRBV7-2 and TRBJ2-7; the match to TRBD2 covers 13 bases. Trimming took 4 bases from V and 1 from J; bases not matched to a gene: 4. The V gene's germline CDR1 is SGHTA and CDR2 FQGNSA. This CDR3 spans 16 amino acids.

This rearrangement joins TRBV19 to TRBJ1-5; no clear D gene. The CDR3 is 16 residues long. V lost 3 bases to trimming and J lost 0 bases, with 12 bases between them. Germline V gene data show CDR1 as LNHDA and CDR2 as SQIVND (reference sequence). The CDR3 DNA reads TGTGCCAGTAGTATTAAGGCCCACAGTAGCAATCAGCCCCAGCATTTT. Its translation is CASSIKAHSSNQPQHF. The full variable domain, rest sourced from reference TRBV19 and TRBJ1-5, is DGGITQSPKYLFRKEGQNVTLSCEQNLNHDAMYWYRQDPGQGLRLIYYSQIVNDFQKGDIAEGYSVSREKKESFPLTVTSAQKNPTAFYLCASSIKAHSSNQPQHFGDGTRLSIL.

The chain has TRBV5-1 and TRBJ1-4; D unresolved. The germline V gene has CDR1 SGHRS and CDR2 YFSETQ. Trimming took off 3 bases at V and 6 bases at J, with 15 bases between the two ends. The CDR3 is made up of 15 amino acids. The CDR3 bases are TGCGCCAGCAGCTCCCCGGAAAACAGCGATGAAAAACTGTTTTTT. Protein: CASSSPENSDEKLFF.

As DNA, the CDR3 is TGTGCCAGCAGTTACCGATCAGGGGGACCGACCTACGAGCAGTACTTC. The encoded protein is CASSYRSGGPTYEQYF. The rearrangement links TRBV6-6 to TRBJ2-5, with 7 bases matching TRBD1. The better agreement between TRBJ2-7 and the DNA end casts doubt on the J call. CDR3 length equals 16 residues. CDR1 is MNHNY, CDR2 SVGAGI, per germline (reference sequence).

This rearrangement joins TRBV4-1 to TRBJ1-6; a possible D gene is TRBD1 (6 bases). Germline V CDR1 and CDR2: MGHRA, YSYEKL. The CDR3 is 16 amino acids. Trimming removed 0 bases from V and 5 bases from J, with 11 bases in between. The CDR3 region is CASSQDLTGNNSPLHF. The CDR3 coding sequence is TGCGCCAGCAGCCAAGACTTAACAGGGAATAATTCACCCCTCCACTTT.

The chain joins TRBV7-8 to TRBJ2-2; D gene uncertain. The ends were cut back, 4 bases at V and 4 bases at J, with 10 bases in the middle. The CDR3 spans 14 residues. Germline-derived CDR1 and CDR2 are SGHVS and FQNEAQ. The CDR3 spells CASSSQTITGELFF. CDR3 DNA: TGTGCCAGCAGCTCCCAAACAATCACCGGGGAGCTGTTTTTT.

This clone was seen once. The CDR3 DNA sequence: TGTCCTGGGAGCGCACAGGTGAACAGCGGGGGAGCTGAAGCTTTCTTT. This codes for CPGSAQVNSGGAEAFF. The J gene is TRBJ1-1, the V gene TRBV22-1. TRBV22-1 counts as a pseudogene. The CDR3 is 16 amino acids.

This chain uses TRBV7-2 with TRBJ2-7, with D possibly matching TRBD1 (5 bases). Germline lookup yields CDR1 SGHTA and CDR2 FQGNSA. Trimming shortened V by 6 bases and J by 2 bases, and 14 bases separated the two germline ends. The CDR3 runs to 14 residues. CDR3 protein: CASSRGHSTYEQYF. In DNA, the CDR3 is TGTGCCAGCAGTCGAGGACATAGCACCTACGAGCAGTACTTC.

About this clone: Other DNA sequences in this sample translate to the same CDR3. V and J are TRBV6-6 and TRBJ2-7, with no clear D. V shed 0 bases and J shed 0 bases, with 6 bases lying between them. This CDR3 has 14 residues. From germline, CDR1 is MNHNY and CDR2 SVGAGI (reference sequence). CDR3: CASSYSASSYEQYF. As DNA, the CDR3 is TGTGCCAGCAGTTACTCGGCTAGCTCCTACGAGCAGTACTTC.

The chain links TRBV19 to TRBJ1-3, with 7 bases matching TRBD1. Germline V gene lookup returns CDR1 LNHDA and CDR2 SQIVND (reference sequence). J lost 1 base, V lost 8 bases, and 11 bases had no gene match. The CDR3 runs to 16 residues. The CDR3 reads CASEDRRRGSGNTIYF. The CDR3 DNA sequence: TGTGCCAGTGAGGACAGGCGCCGAGGTTCTGGAAACACCATATATTTT.

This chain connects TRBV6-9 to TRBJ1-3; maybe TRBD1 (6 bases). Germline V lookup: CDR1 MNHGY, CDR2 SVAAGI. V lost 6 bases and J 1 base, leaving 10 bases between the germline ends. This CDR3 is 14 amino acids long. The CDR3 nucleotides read TGTGCCAGCAGGGACAGTTTATCTGGAAACACCATATATTTT. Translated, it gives CASRDSLSGNTIYF.

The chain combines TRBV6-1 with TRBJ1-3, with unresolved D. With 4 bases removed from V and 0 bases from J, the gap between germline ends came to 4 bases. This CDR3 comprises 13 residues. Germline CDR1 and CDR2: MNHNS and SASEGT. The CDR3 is CASSVSSGNTIYF. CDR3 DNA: TGTGCCAGCAGTGTTAGCTCTGGAAACACCATATATTTT.

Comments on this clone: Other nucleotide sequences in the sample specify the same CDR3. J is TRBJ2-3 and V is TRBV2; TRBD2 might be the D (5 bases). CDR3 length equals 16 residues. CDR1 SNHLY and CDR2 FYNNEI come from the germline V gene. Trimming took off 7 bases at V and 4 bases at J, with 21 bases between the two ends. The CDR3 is CASNRDSAYGADTQYF. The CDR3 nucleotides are TGTGCCAGCAATCGGGATAGCGCCTACGGGGCAGATACGCAGTATTTT.

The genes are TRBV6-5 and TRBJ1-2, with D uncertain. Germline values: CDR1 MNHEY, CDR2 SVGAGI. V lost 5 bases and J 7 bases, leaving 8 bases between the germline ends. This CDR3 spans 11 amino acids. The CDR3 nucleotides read TGTGCCAGCAGTACAGCAGGTGGCTACACCTTC. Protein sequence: CASSTAGGYTF.

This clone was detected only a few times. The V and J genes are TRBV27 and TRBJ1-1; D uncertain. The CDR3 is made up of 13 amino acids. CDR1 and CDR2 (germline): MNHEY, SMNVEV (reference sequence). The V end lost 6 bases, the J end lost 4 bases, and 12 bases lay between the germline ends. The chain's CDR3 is CASRLTGLTEAFF. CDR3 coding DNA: TGTGCCAGCAGGCTTACCGGGCTCACTGAAGCTTTCTTT.

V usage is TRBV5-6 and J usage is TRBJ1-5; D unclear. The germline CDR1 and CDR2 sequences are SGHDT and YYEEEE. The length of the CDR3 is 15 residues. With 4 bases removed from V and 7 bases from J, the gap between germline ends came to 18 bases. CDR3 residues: CASSRGSGRTQPQHF. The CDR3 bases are TGTGCCAGCAGCCGCGGGTCAGGTCGAACGCAGCCCCAGCATTTT.